A single sample gave rise to the 9 T cell receptor beta chains below, sequenced in a study of PD-1 blockade in classical Hodgkin lymphoma. Time point described: cycle 4 day 1 (C4D1), after more than five weeks of nivolumab. With no exception, relapse followed autologous stem cell transplantation in all patients, and brentuximab vedotin exposure varied. Repertoires were generated with immunoSEQ multiplex PCR, while TCRdb's copy carries only in-frame clones and drops some. The repertoire has about 51,000 clones, 60% to 80% of them found once; the top ten carry under 20%. The specimen was peripheral blood mononuclear cells (PBMCs), collected before the fourth cycle of nivolumab. Every receptor here comes from a human donor with classical Hodgkin lymphoma.

The rearrangement uses TRBV19 and TRBJ1-5, with D possibly being TRBD1 (5 bases). Germline CDR1 LNHDA, CDR2 SQIVND (reference sequence). The CDR3 extends over 15 amino acids. V was trimmed by 3 bases and J by 4 bases, leaving 13 bases between them. The CDR3 DNA reads as TGTGCCAGTAGTATGGGGCAGGGAATGAATCAGCCCCAGCATTTT. The encoded protein is CASSMGQGMNQPQHF. The full variable domain, with the rest looked up from reference TRBV19 and TRBJ1-5, is DGGITQSPKYLFRKEGQNVTLSCEQNLNHDAMYWYRQDPGQGLRLIYYSQIVNDFQKGDIAEGYSVSREKKESFPLTVTSAQKNPTAFYLCASSMGQGMNQPQHFGDGTRLSIL.

V gene TRBV5-4 combines with J gene TRBJ2-1, with no clear D. There are 15 residues in the CDR3. The V and J ends lost 0 bases and 5 bases respectively, with 12 bases between them. Germline-derived CDR1 and CDR2 are SGHNT and YYREEE (reference sequence). CDR3 amino acids: CASSLGASGDNEQFF. CDR3 in DNA: TGTGCCAGCAGCTTGGGTGCTAGTGGGGACAATGAGCAGTTCTTC.

V and J are TRBV19 and TRBJ2-6; tentative D call: TRBD2 (5 bases). V was clipped by 6 bases and J by 0 bases, with 9 bases between them. CDR3 length equals 15 residues. Per the germline V gene, CDR1 is LNHDA and CDR2 is SQIVND (reference sequence). Here the CDR3 reads CASRGRDSGANVLTF. CDR3 nucleotide sequence: TGTGCCAGTAGGGGCCGGGACTCTGGGGCCAACGTCCTGACTTTC.

The CDR3 here is CASSYPGESTEAFF. The CDR3 coding sequence is TGTGCCAGCAGTTACCCAGGGGAGTCCACTGAAGCTTTCTTT. The rearrangement joins TRBV6-6 to TRBJ1-1; D might be TRBD1 (6 bases). Germline loops: CDR1 MNHNY, CDR2 SVGAGI (reference sequence). V dropped 2 bases and J dropped 4 bases, with 11 bases sitting between them. The CDR3 sequence is 14 residues long.

This clone has only one observation. The CDR3, as DNA: TGTGCCAGCAGTGTTTCCGGGAACACTGAAGCTTTCTTT. This encodes CASSVSGNTEAFF. J is TRBJ1-1 and V is TRBV2; D gene unclear. This CDR3 region has 13 residues. The V and J ends lost 4 bases and 1 base respectively, with 7 bases between them. Germline V CDR1 and CDR2: SNHLY, FYNNEI.

The chain links TRBV2 to TRBJ1-4; the D gene is possibly TRBD1 (6 bases). In germline, CDR1 is SNHLY, CDR2 FYNNEI. The CDR3 totals 15 residues. Trimming pared 2 bases from V and 7 bases from J, leaving 14 bases between. As DNA, the CDR3 is TGTGCCAGCAGTGAAAATAGGGGGGGTAGTGAAAAACTGTTTTTT. Amino acid sequence: CASSENRGGSEKLFF. Full variable domain (remainder filled in from reference TRBV2 and TRBJ1-4): EPEVTQTPSHQVTQMGQEVILRCVPISNHLYFYWYRQILGQKVEFLVSFYNNEISEKSEIFDDQFSVERPDGSNFTLKIRSTKLEDSAMYFCASSENRGGSEKLFFGSGTQLSVL.

As to this clone: Germline is not matched at one junction end, which may reflect a read error. This sequence joins TRBV27 and TRBJ2-5; D not resolved. Germline assignment: CDR1 MNHEY and CDR2 SMNVEV (reference sequence). CDR3 length: 17 residues. The CDR3 loop reads CASSLSRWARSQETQYF. The DNA for the CDR3 is TGTGCCAGCAGCTTATCCCGCTGGGCGCGAAGCCAAGAGACCCAGTACTTC.

This clone occurred a few times. V gene TRBV5-4 combines with J gene TRBJ2-7, with D maybe TRBD2 (7 bases). The CDR3 spans 14 residues. The germline CDR1 and CDR2 sequences are SGHNT and YYREEE (reference sequence). V was shortened by 3 bases and J by 4 bases, with 14 bases between the two germline ends. The CDR3 DNA reads TGTGCCAGCAGCTCGAGGGGGGGAAAATACGAGCAGTACTTC. Amino acid sequence: CASSSRGGKYEQYF.

The chain uses TRBV5-1 and TRBJ2-7, with 8 bases that match TRBD2. There are 16 residues in the CDR3. In germline, CDR1 is SGHRS, CDR2 YFSETQ. Trimming cost V 0 bases and J 0 bases; bases outside gene matches: 5. The CDR3 here is CASSLVLAEYSYEQYF. In nucleotides, the CDR3 is TGCGCCAGCAGCTTGGTACTAGCGGAATACTCCTACGAGCAGTACTTC.